The following is a T cell receptor beta chain sequence with its context. Antigen: not known. It was with 60 Vbeta and 13 Jbeta primers that the PCR ran. Some clones are missing from TCRdb's copy, which holds only in-frame ones; the method was immunoSEQ multiplex PCR. The profile shows some 150,000 clones, around 85% of them singletons. Losses at the gene ends were 6 bases for V and 3 bases for J; bases not matched to a gene: 7. This CDR3 has 15 amino acids. Germline V gene sequence: CDR1 ENHRY, CDR2 SYGVKD. This record belongs to a study of cytomegalovirus exposure and HLA in healthy donors. The study, taken as a whole, reports: As was reported, the HLA-A and HLA-B alleles of most subjects were accurately predicted from TCR beta sequences. The availability of immune exposure information extended only to CMV serostatus. In an earlier analysis, in some 600 donors, most V segments appeared productive either ~87% or ~30% of the time. A later analysis linked a missense DCLRE1C variant to TCR beta V- and J-gene trimming.

The chain recombines TRBV10-3 with TRBJ2-1; 8 nucleotides agree with TRBD2. Sample: PBMCs. The source of this sequence is a man aged 35 to 55 in good health and CMV-seropositive. As DNA, the CDR3 is TGTGCCATCAGCTCACTGAGCGGGAGCTACAATGAGCAGTTCTTC. Residues: CAISSLSGSYNEQFF.